These 9 T cell receptor beta chains were all obtained from the same sample, sequenced in a study of CD8+ T cells in alopecia areata. The authors extracted RNA and reverse transcribed it into cDNA as the sequencing template. Only in-frame clones appear in the TCRdb table, and some are missing; sequencing was by immunoSEQ multiplex PCR. The table records some 150,000 clones, 45% to 60% of them present only once. This sample comprised CD8+ T cells sorted from blood, obtained at week 0. These TCRs come from a human donor with alopecia areata.

In its sample, this clone ranks as medium-sized. The chain recombines TRBV5-6 with TRBJ2-5; TRBD2 agrees at 8 bases. J lost 6 bases, V lost 1 base, and 5 bases had no gene match. The CDR3 has 14 amino acids. Germline assignment: CDR1 SGHDT and CDR2 YYEEEE. CDR3 coding DNA: TGTGCCAGCAGCTTGAGCGGGGGCAGAAAGACCCAGTACTTC. Translating it yields CASSLSGGRKTQYF.

In its sample, this clone was seen once. The chain has TRBV4-3 and TRBJ2-1, with TRBD1 identical over 9 bases. The CDR3 has 17 residues. Per germline, CDR1 LGHNA and CDR2 YSLEER. Trimming cost V 1 base and J 8 bases; bases outside gene matches: 12. In DNA, the CDR3 is TGCGCCAGCAGCCAAGTAATACGGACAGGGGATTCCGATGAGCAGTTCTTC. Its protein product is CASSQVIRTGDSDEQFF.

V gene TRBV7-2 combines with J gene TRBJ2-1, with D uncertain. The CDR3 runs to 14 residues. V gave up 3 bases and J gave up 0 bases, with 6 bases separating them. Germline V gives CDR1 SGHTA, CDR2 FQGNSA. As DNA, the CDR3 is TGTGCCAGCAGCTTCCATACCTCCTACAATGAGCAGTTCTTC. Protein product: CASSFHTSYNEQFF.

V and J are TRBV6-6 and TRBJ2-1, with D possibly TRBD1 on 6 matching bases. The V gene's germline CDR1 is MNHNY and CDR2 SVGAGI (reference sequence). The V and J ends lost 4 bases and 9 bases respectively, with 10 bases between them. This CDR3 has 12 residues. CDR3 sequence reads: CASSSQGSEQFF. CDR3 sequence (DNA): TGTGCCAGCAGTTCCCAGGGGAGTGAGCAGTTCTTC.

This chain uses TRBV4-3 with TRBJ2-3; possible D gene TRBD2, 5 bases. The CDR3 is made up of 15 amino acids. Trimming took off 0 bases at V and 1 base at J, with 8 bases between the two ends. Germline CDR1 and CDR2: LGHNA and YSLEER. This chain's CDR3 is CASSQDDSGTDTQYF. CDR3 DNA: TGCGCCAGCAGCCAAGATGATAGCGGCACAGATACGCAGTATTTT.

The rearrangement uses TRBV29-1 and TRBJ2-7, with TRBD1 identical over 8 bases. The trim removed 6 bases at V and 0 bases at J, leaving 7 bases unmatched. Germline-derived CDR1 and CDR2 are SQVTM and ANQGSEA. The CDR3 is made up of 14 amino acids. This chain's CDR3 is CSVRGTGSSYEQYF. DNA for the CDR3: TGCAGCGTCAGAGGGACAGGTAGCTCCTACGAGCAGTACTTC.

This clone was detected a few times. The CDR3 sequence: CASSQDVSGDTEAFF. The CDR3 nucleotides are TGTGCCAGCAGCCAAGATGTTTCGGGGGACACTGAAGCTTTCTTT. The chain recombines TRBV4-2 with TRBJ1-1; D may be TRBD1 (5 bases). V lost 0 bases and J lost 3, with 11 bases in between. The length of the CDR3 is 15 residues. The germline CDR1 and CDR2 sequences are LGHNA and YNFKEQ.

The chain is built from TRBV5-6 and TRBJ2-2; the D is unclear. CDR1 and CDR2 (germline): SGHDT, YYEEEE. CDR3 length: 12 residues. V dropped 4 bases and J dropped 4 bases, with 5 bases sitting between them. The CDR3 DNA reads as TGTGCCAGCAGCCCCCCCACCGGGGAGCTGTTTTTT. Translating it yields CASSPPTGELFF.

Only a few counts were recorded for this clone. The genes are TRBV29-1 and TRBJ1-2; D possibly corresponds to TRBD1 (5 bases). The ends were cut back, 0 bases at V and 4 bases at J, with 9 bases in the middle. The CDR3 is made up of 13 amino acids. Germline V gene lookup returns CDR1 SQVTM and CDR2 ANQGSEA. The CDR3 nucleotides read TGCAGCGTTGAAGACGAGACAGTCTATGGCTACACCTTC. Residues: CSVEDETVYGYTF.